This is a list of T cell receptor beta chains from one sample in a study of blood T cells in healthy people across ages. TCRdb re-derived calls from the 5' RACE reads in MiXCR, one entry per CDR3 protein. The repertoire holds roughly 1,500,000 distinct CDR3 sequences, with about 31% as singletons. Material: blood. The source is a woman in her 30s in good health. CDR3s include the opening cysteine and the closing phenylalanine or tryptophan. Fields, in order: J gene, V gene, clone size, D gene, CDR3 protein, CDR3 DNA. The D gene is left open where the match is weak. Expanded clones are given a class, and other clones once, few, many or no size at all.

>TRBJ2-7|TRBV6-6|many|TRBD2
CASSETRGSEQYF
TGTGCCAGCAGTGAGACGCGGGGGAGCGAGCAGTACTTC
>TRBJ2-5|TRBV5-4|.|.
CASSVGAAQIQETQYF
TGTGCCAGCAGCGTCGGTGCAGCCCAGATCCAAGAGACCCAGTACTTC
>TRBJ2-7|TRBV27|.|.
CASIPDNSYEQYF
TGTGCCAGCATTCCGGACAACTCCTACGAGCAGTACTTC
>TRBJ1-1|TRBV20-1|.|TRBD1
CSARGQDTEAFF
TGCAGTGCTCGAGGACAGGACACTGAAGCTTTCTTT
>TRBJ2-7|TRBV7-2|.|.
CASSLARGYDEQYF
TGTGCCAGCAGCTTAGCCAGGGGCTACGACGAGCAGTACTTC
>TRBJ2-1|TRBV7-2|.|TRBD1
CASSLGDREIYNEQFF
TGTGCCAGCAGCTTAGGGGACAGAGAAATTTACAATGAGCAGTTCTTC
>TRBJ2-7|TRBV28|few|TRBD2
CASSLSWTSVYEQYF
TGTGCCAGCAGTTTATCCTGGACTAGCGTCTACGAGCAGTACTTC
>TRBJ2-1|TRBV28|few|TRBD2
CASSRRSGRGFYNEQFF
TGTGCCAGCAGCCGCCGGAGCGGGAGAGGCTTCTACAATGAGCAGTTCTTC
>TRBJ2-7|TRBV20-1|.|.
CSAREQGSHEQYF
TGCAGTGCTAGAGAGCAGGGATCCCACGAGCAGTACTTC
>TRBJ2-1|TRBV4-1|.|TRBD2
CASSQAALLAGGNNEQFF
TGCGCCAGCAGCCAAGCCGCCTTACTAGCGGGAGGGAACAATGAGCAGTTCTTC
>TRBJ1-6|TRBV4-1|.|.
CASSQERGSSYNSPLHF
TGCGCCAGCAGCCAAGAGAGGGGCAGCTCCTATAATTCACCCCTCCACTTT
>TRBJ2-7|TRBV6-1|.|TRBD2
CATGGGQPGLAVSYEQYF
TGTGCCACTGGGGGGGGACAACCGGGACTAGCGGTCTCCTACGAGCAGTACTTC
>TRBJ2-1|TRBV7-2|.|TRBD2
CASFRGGSNNEQFF
TGTGCCAGCTTCCGCGGGGGGAGTAACAATGAGCAGTTCTTC
>TRBJ2-6|TRBV6-1|.|.
CASMMGESGANVLTF
TGTGCCAGCATGATGGGGGAGTCTGGGGCCAACGTCCTGACTTTC
>TRBJ1-2|TRBV5-1|.|.
CASSPGRTNYGYTF
TGCGCCAGCAGCCCGGGACGGACCAACTATGGCTACACCTTC
>TRBJ2-1|TRBV20-1|few|TRBD2
CSARKGGGGDNEQFF
TGCAGTGCTAGAAAGGGTGGGGGGGGAGACAATGAGCAGTTCTTC
>TRBJ1-1|TRBV27|few|.
CASSLRDGRQNTEAFF
TGTGCCAGCAGTTTGAGGGACGGGCGACAGAACACTGAAGCTTTCTTT
>TRBJ1-2|TRBV15|few|.
CATSSGLASGYTF
TGTGCCACCAGCAGCGGACTGGCGTCGGGCTACACCTTC
>TRBJ2-3|TRBV7-3|.|.
CASSLTNSGDTQYF
TGTGCCAGCAGCTTAACTAATTCTGGAGATACGCAGTATTTT
>TRBJ2-5|TRBV7-9|.|TRBD1
CASSPQRTGGRRLVTQYF
TGTGCCAGCAGCCCCCAGCGGACAGGGGGCCGGAGGCTCGTGACCCAGTACTTC
>TRBJ2-3|TRBV15|few|TRBD2
CATRFSGESDTQYF
TGTGCCACCAGATTTAGCGGGGAATCAGATACGCAGTATTTT
>TRBJ1-4|TRBV6-5|.|.
CASSYYGRNEKLFF
TGTGCCAGCAGTTACTACGGGCGTAATGAAAAACTGTTTTTT
>TRBJ1-1|TRBV6-1|few|.
CASNRDRQNTEAFF
TGTGCCAGCAATCGCGACAGACAGAACACTGAAGCTTTCTTT
>TRBJ2-2|TRBV7-3|few|.
CASSLGVGPRDGELFF
TGTGCCAGCAGCTTAGGGGTTGGACCCCGCGACGGGGAGCTGTTTTTT
>TRBJ2-1|TRBV18|.|.
CASSLTPESPRQFF
TGTGCCAGCTCACTGACCCCGGAGTCGCCTCGGCAGTTCTTC
>TRBJ2-3|TRBV4-1|.|.
CASSQVATSTDTQYF
TGCGCCAGCAGCCAGGTAGCGACTAGCACAGATACGCAGTATTTT
>TRBJ1-5|TRBV12-3/TRBV12-4|.|.
CASSFYSGDQPQHF
TGTGCCAGCAGTTTTTATTCAGGGGATCAGCCCCAGCATTTT
>TRBJ2-7|TRBV7-6|few|TRBD2
CASSLVSGSGSTYEQYF
TGTGCCAGCAGCTTAGTAAGCGGTAGCGGGAGTACCTACGAGCAGTACTTC
>TRBJ2-7|TRBV20-1|.|.
CSARDLGSGSEQYF
TGCAGTGCTAGAGATTTGGGCTCTGGGTCCGAGCAGTACTTC
>TRBJ2-1|TRBV12-3/TRBV12-4|few|TRBD1
CASSLLDRVSYNEQFF
TGTGCCAGCAGTTTATTGGACAGGGTCTCCTACAATGAGCAGTTCTTC
>TRBJ2-7|TRBV7-9|few|.
CASSLEGKPYEQYF
TGTGCCAGCAGCTTAGAGGGTAAACCCTACGAGCAGTACTTC
>TRBJ2-7|TRBV6-5|few|.
CASSRGTATYEQYF
TGTGCCAGCAGTCGGGGGACGGCGACCTACGAGCAGTACTTC
>TRBJ2-2|TRBV20-1|.|.
CSARVGGNGELFF
TGCAGTGCAAGAGTTGGGGGGAACGGGGAGCTGTTTTTT
>TRBJ2-7|TRBV6-6|.|TRBD2
CASSSWDGGSGEQYF
TGTGCCAGCAGTAGCTGGGACGGGGGGTCGGGCGAGCAGTACTTC
>TRBJ2-7|TRBV4-1|.|.
CASSYSGTPVGEQYF
TGCGCCAGCAGCTACTCCGGGACACCTGTGGGGGAGCAGTACTTC
>TRBJ1-2|TRBV12-3/TRBV12-4|.|.
CASSPGLIDGYTF
TGTGCCAGCAGTCCAGGGTTAATAGATGGCTACACCTTC
>TRBJ2-3|TRBV5-6|.|.
CASSRTIRADTQYF
TGTGCCAGCAGCAGAACCATCAGGGCAGATACGCAGTATTTT
>TRBJ1-1|TRBV6-2/TRBV6-3|.|.
CASSLAGGGGTEAFF
TGTGCCAGCAGCCTCGCGGGTGGGGGTGGAACTGAAGCTTTCTTT
>TRBJ2-5|TRBV28|.|.
CASDDGQETQYF
TGTGCTTCAGACGACGGACAAGAGACCCAGTACTTC
>TRBJ2-1|TRBV2|.|.
CASRSQWTNNEQFF
TGTGCCAGCAGAAGTCAATGGACCAACAATGAGCAGTTCTTC
>TRBJ2-7|TRBV5-1|many|TRBD1
CASSFQGAEPYEQYF
TGCGCCAGCAGCTTCCAGGGGGCCGAACCCTACGAGCAGTACTTC
>TRBJ2-3|TRBV27|once|.
CASTDSTSDTQYF
TGTGCCAGCACGGACTCTACCTCAGATACGCAGTATTTT
>TRBJ2-5|TRBV6-2/TRBV6-3|.|.
CATQIRTEYNEQYF
TGTGCCACCCAGATCCGGACAGAATACAATGAGCAGTACTTC
>TRBJ2-6|TRBV7-9|.|.
CASSSRSRVSGANVRTF
TGTGCCAGCAGCTCGAGGAGCAGGGTATCGGGGGCCAACGTCCGGACTTTC
>TRBJ2-7|TRBV5-6|few|.
CASSGRGIGYEQYF
TGTGCCAGCAGCGGCCGGGGAATAGGCTACGAGCAGTACTTC
>TRBJ2-1|TRBV5-1|.|.
CASSSVRSSYNEQFF
TGCGCCAGCAGCTCGGTGAGGAGCTCCTACAATGAGCAGTTCTTC
>TRBJ1-1|TRBV7-9|few|TRBD1
CASSIRQGTGRNTEAFF
TGTGCCAGCAGCATCCGACAGGGTACGGGGAGGAACACTGAAGCTTTCTTT
>TRBJ1-2|TRBV20-1|few|.
CSASKAGNDGYTF
TGCAGTGCTAGTAAGGCAGGGAACGATGGCTACACCTTC
>TRBJ1-5|TRBV3-1|once|TRBD1
CASSQGAGTGPNQPQHF
TGTGCCAGCAGCCAAGGGGCCGGGACAGGTCCCAATCAGCCCCAGCATTTT
>TRBJ1-1|TRBV7-6|.|.
CASSLGGVVPTEAFF
TGTGCCAGCAGCTTGGGGGGGGTTGTCCCGACTGAAGCTTTCTTT
>TRBJ1-1|TRBV28|.|.
CASSRGTPSLAFF
TGTGCCAGCAGCCGCGGGACTCCTTCTTTAGCTTTCTTT
>TRBJ1-2|TRBV27|few|TRBD1
CASSFGQGGGGYTF
TGTGCCAGCAGTTTCGGGCAGGGGGGCGGTGGCTACACCTTC